These 13 T cell receptor beta chains were all obtained from the same sample, sequenced in a study of T cells in Graves' hyperthyroidism and ophthalmopathy. Amplification yielded TCR beta CDR3 regions, with RNA transcripts as the source. Researchers ran a first-round RT-PCR on the TCR CDR3 using the HTBI primer set. A single record per CDR3 protein comes from TCRdb applying MiXCR to the multiplex PCR reads. This sample has 200,000 to 250,000 distinct CDR3 sequences, with approximately 17% found just once. Sequencing was performed on blood. These receptors were taken from a man over 45 with Graves' hyperthyroidism.

The J gene is TRBJ2-2, the V gene TRBV7-9; 8 nucleotides align to TRBD1. The CDR3 contains 16 residues. V gave up 0 bases and J gave up 4 bases; unmatched junction bases: 4. Germline values: CDR1 SEHNR, CDR2 FQNEAQ (reference sequence). The CDR3 sequence is CASSLAGTGSTGELFF. The DNA for the CDR3 is TGTGCCAGCAGCTTAGCGGGGACAGGCAGCACCGGGGAGCTGTTTTTT.

This clonotype has a count of ten or more. The CDR3 sequence: CASSLMALDTQYF. The CDR3 DNA follows: TGTGCCAGCAGTTTAATGGCCTTGGATACGCAGTATTTT. V gene TRBV12-3 or TRBV12-4 combines with J gene TRBJ2-3; D is undetermined. The CDR3 loop spans 13 amino acids. V gave up 2 bases and J gave up 6 bases, with 9 bases separating them.

The genes are TRBV11-2 and TRBJ1-6, with a possible D match to TRBD1 (5 bases). This CDR3 spans 12 amino acids. Germline CDR1 reads SGHAT; CDR2 reads FQNNGV. Trimming shortened V by 10 bases and J by 7 bases, and 11 bases separated the two germline ends. The CDR3 DNA reads TGTGCCACGGATGGGGGGAATTCACCCCTCCACTTT. This sequence encodes CATDGGNSPLHF. Based on the CDR3 plus reference TRBV11-2 and TRBJ1-6, the full variable domain is EAGVAQSPRYKIIEKRQSVAFWCNPISGHATLYWYQQILGQGPKLLIQFQNNGVVDDSQLPKDRFSAERLKGVDSTLKIQPAKLEDSAVYLCATDGGNSPLHFGNGTRLTVT.

At least ten counts were recorded for this clonotype. The chain links TRBV6-1 to TRBJ1-3; tentatively, D is TRBD1 (6 bases). This CDR3 region has 15 residues. Trimming shortened V by 6 bases and J by 0 bases, and 12 bases separated the two germline ends. CDR1 MNHNS and CDR2 SASEGT come from the germline V gene. The chain's CDR3 is CASRTQGGSGNTIYF. CDR3 sequence (DNA): TGTGCCAGCAGGACACAGGGAGGCTCTGGAAACACCATATATTTT.

This clonotype occurred many times. The chain carries TRBV2 and TRBJ1-1; a possible D gene is TRBD1 (5 bases). CDR3 length: 14 amino acids. Germline CDR1 SNHLY, CDR2 FYNNEI. Trimming removed 2 bases at V and 4 bases at J, with 11 bases between. This CDR3 is CASSELGVPTEAFF. The CDR3 bases are TGTGCCAGCAGTGAATTGGGGGTGCCCACTGAAGCTTTCTTT.

The sample holds many counts of this clonotype. The gene calls are TRBV5-1 and TRBJ2-6; a possible D gene is TRBD2 (6 bases). CDR3 length equals 16 residues. V lost 0 bases, J lost 4 bases, and 11 bases lay in between. Germline assignment: CDR1 SGHRS and CDR2 YFSETQ. CDR3 sequence (DNA): TGCGCCAGCAGCTTGGCGGCGGGGCCAGGGGCCAACGTCCTGACTTTC. Translated, it gives CASSLAAGPGANVLTF.

This clonotype was seen repeatedly, ten times or more. DNA for the CDR3: TGCAGCGTTGAAGATACACAGAAAGAGACCCAGTACTTC. This gives the protein CSVEDTQKETQYF. V and J are TRBV29-1 and TRBJ2-5; D gene uncertain. The germline V and J ends were trimmed by 0 bases and 3 bases, with 8 bases remaining between them. Germline-derived CDR1 and CDR2 are SQVTM and ANQGSEA. The CDR3 is made up of 13 amino acids.

This clonotype occurred a few times. The chain recombines TRBV10-3 with TRBJ2-7, with D perhaps matching TRBD1 (5 bases). The V gene's germline CDR1 is ENHRY and CDR2 SYGVKD. The CDR3 is made up of 12 amino acids. The V end lost 5 bases, the J end lost 3 bases, and 8 bases lay between the germline ends. The chain's CDR3 is CAISRGGYEQYF. The CDR3 bases are TGTGCCATCAGTAGGGGTGGCTACGAGCAGTACTTC.

This clonotype has ten or more counts. V usage is TRBV20-1 and J usage is TRBJ2-2; D is possibly TRBD1 or TRBD2 (6 bases each). The CDR3 runs 14 residues. V gave up 6 bases and J gave up 6 bases, with 17 bases separating them. Germline V gene lookup returns CDR1 DFQATT and CDR2 SNEGSKA (reference sequence). CDR3 DNA: TGCAGTGCCCTTGTAGTTAGGGGGGCCGGGGAGCTGTTTTTT. The encoded protein is CSALVVRGAGELFF.

The V gene is TRBV20-1, the J gene TRBJ1-3; tentatively, D is TRBD1 (6 bases). V lost 6 bases and J 0 bases, leaving 15 bases between the germline ends. Germline CDR1 DFQATT, CDR2 SNEGSKA (reference sequence). This CDR3 has 15 residues. The CDR3 loop reads CSASGQPRSGNTIYF. The CDR3 DNA sequence: TGCAGTGCCTCTGGACAGCCCCGCTCTGGAAACACCATATATTTT.

This clonotype was counted at least ten times. The rearrangement uses TRBV27 and TRBJ1-4; TRBD1 matches 9 bases. The CDR3 is made up of 16 amino acids. The germline gives CDR1 MNHEY, CDR2 SMNVEV (reference sequence). V lost 5 bases, J lost 8 bases, and 12 bases stayed unmatched. The CDR3 DNA follows: TGTGCCAGCAGTCCGGGTTTGGGACAGGGAGGAGAAAAACTGTTTTTT. Protein: CASSPGLGQGGEKLFF.

This clonotype was seen repeatedly, ten times or more. The chain uses TRBV3-1 and TRBJ2-2; D ambiguous. Trimming removed 3 bases at V and 6 bases at J, with 14 bases between. This CDR3 contains 15 residues. Germline CDR1 and CDR2: LGHDT and YNNKEL (reference sequence). CDR3: CASSQRERKAGELFF. DNA of the CDR3: TGTGCCAGCAGCCAGAGAGAGAGGAAGGCCGGGGAGCTGTTTTTT.

In this sample, this clonotype turned up many times. This chain uses TRBV20-1 with TRBJ2-7, with 9 positions matching TRBD1. The CDR3 extends over 11 amino acids. The germline V gene has CDR1 DFQATT and CDR2 SNEGSKA (reference sequence). CDR3 DNA sequence: TGCAGCACACAGGGGGCGCAAGAGCAGTACTTC. It specifies CSTQGAQEQYF.